These T cell receptor beta chains were read from a single sample in a study of cytomegalovirus exposure and HLA in healthy donors. The assay was immunoSEQ multiplex PCR, and TCRdb's table has in-frame clones only and misses some. The repertoire holds about 110,000 clones, with 85% to 90% as singletons. The material sequenced was PBMCs. Source of these receptors: a woman younger than 35 in good health and CMV-seronegative. Both conserved end residues are part of each CDR3. The order of the fields is V gene, CDR3 protein.

V: TRBV6-6
CDR3: CASSYSSGNEQYF

V: TRBV5-1
CDR3: CASSFGRSPSGTNEKLFF

V: TRBV2
CDR3: CASGWNYDNEQFF

V: TRBV28
CDR3: CASSLLLAGEGEQFF

V: TRBV6-5
CDR3: CASSYSVAGSNTEAFF

V: TRBV28
CDR3: CASGRDRSQYGYTF

V: TRBV4-3
CDR3: CASSQMRRGTAEDYGYTF

V: TRBV7-2
CDR3: CASSGLAGLAKNIQYF

V: TRBV7-3
CDR3: CASWRGGDGYTF

V: TRBV27
CDR3: CASSLGGWEYF

V: TRBV5-1
CDR3: CASSFPTDKVPGEETQYF

V: TRBV4-1
CDR3: CASSQGLAPPYEQYF

V: TRBV4-3
CDR3: CASSQDFTVEKLFF

V: TRBV10-3
CDR3: CAISESWDRDYNEQFF

V: TRBV9
CDR3: CASSPIYTGTEAFF

V: TRBV9
CDR3: CASSPHWTDSYEQYF

V: TRBV27
CDR3: CASSPYAQLLEQFF

V: TRBV4-3
CDR3: CASSQVGLAHEQFF

V: TRBV4-2
CDR3: CASSYIGTSGEQYF

V: TRBV4-3
CDR3: CASSQGGSSPAAFF

V: TRBV30
CDR3: CAGGEKFDGYTF

V: TRBV6-5
CDR3: CASSRTSISYEQYF

V: TRBV19
CDR3: CASTEEDSVSNQPQHF

V: TRBV28
CDR3: CASSGGLRESSEKLFF

V: TRBV28
CDR3: CASRRDWDVEQYF

V: TRBV4-1
CDR3: CASSQVSLAGPDSGNTIYF

V: TRBV28
CDR3: CASSLRGGVQETQYF

V: TRBV9
CDR3: CASGLQADNEKLFF

V: TRBV28
CDR3: CASSFGGRDTGELFF

V: TRBV9
CDR3: CASSITGDSLLSEAFF

V: TRBV29-1
CDR3: CSAGQGTAEQYF

V: TRBV2
CDR3: CASSEDRANNSPLHF

V: TRBV7-9
CDR3: CASSLVVYEQYF

V: TRBV6-5
CDR3: CASSYSRPGGYNEQFF

V: TRBV5-4
CDR3: CASSLELSNYGYTF

V: TRBV27
CDR3: CASGGLRGRVTDTQYF

V: TRBV19
CDR3: CASSFQGVGPQHF

V: TRBV5-4
CDR3: CASRSDRVSTEAFF

V: TRBV5-1
CDR3: CASSISGTGNYEQYF

V: TRBV6-1
CDR3: CASRPQGSGANVLTF

V: TRBV10-3
CDR3: CAISGQTPGEQYF

V: TRBV4-2
CDR3: CASSQGVQGLDQPQHF

V: TRBV19
CDR3: CATTSDQETQYF

V: TRBV29-1
CDR3: CSVKGTAANTEAFF

V: TRBV28
CDR3: CASRKGVWVDEQFF

V: TRBV29-1
CDR3: CSCGGGTANIQETQYF

V: TRBV5-1
CDR3: CASSPGTGPNEKLFF

V: TRBV7-2
CDR3: CASSSTGIPQYF

V: TRBV10-3
CDR3: CAISGRGNVDTEAFF

V: TRBV2
CDR3: CASIQAPGQGGTIYF

V: TRBV6-4
CDR3: CASSDSNSGSGTDTQYF

V: TRBV19
CDR3: CASSIQGVGSPLHF

V: TRBV27
CDR3: CASSTPGQHSGNTIYF